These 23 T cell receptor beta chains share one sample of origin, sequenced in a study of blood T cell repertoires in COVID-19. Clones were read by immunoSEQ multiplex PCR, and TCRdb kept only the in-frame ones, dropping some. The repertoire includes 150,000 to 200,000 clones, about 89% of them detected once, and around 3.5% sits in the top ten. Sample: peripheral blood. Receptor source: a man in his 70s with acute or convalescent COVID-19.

As DNA, the CDR3 is TGTGCCTGCCTTTGGCCTGACAGGTGGGATGGCTACACCTTC. This translates into CACLWPDRWDGYTF. This rearrangement joins TRBV30 to TRBJ1-2, with D possibly matching TRBD1 (6 bases). V was pared by 6 bases and J by 6 bases, with 20 bases between. The germline CDR1 and CDR2 sequences are GTSNPN and SVGIG (reference sequence). This CDR3 is built from 14 residues.

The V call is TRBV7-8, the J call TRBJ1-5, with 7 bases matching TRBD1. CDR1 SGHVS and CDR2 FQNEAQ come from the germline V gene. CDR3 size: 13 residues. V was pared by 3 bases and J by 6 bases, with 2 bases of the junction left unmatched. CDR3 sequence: CASSLDRSQPQHF. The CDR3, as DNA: TGTGCCAGCAGCTTGGACAGGTCTCAGCCCCAGCATTTT.

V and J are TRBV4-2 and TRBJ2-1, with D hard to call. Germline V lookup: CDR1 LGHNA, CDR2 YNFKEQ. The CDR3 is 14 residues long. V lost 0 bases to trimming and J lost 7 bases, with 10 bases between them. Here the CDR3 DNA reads TGTGCCAGCAGCCAAGAGGTAGCAGAGAATGAGCAGTTCTTC. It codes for CASSQEVAENEQFF.

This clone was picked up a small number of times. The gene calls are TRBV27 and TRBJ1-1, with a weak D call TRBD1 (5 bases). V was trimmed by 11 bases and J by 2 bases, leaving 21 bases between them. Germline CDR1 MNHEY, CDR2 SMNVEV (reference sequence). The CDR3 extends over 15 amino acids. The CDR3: CAVLFEGQGNTEAFF. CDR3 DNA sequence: TGTGCCGTATTATTTGAAGGGCAGGGCAACACTGAAGCTTTCTTT.

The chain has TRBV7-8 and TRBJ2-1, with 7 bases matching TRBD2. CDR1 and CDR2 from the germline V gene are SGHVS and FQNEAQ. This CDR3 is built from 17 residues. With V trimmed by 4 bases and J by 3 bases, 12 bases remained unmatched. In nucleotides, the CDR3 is TGTGCCAGCAGCTACCGTAGGCGCCGGGACTACTACAATGAGCAGTTCTTC. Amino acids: CASSYRRRRDYYNEQFF.

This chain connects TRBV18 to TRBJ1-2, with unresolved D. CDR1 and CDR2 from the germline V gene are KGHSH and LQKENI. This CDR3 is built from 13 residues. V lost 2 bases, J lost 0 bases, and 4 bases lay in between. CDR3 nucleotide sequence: TGTGCCAGCTCACCAGTCGCTAACTATGGCTACACCTTC. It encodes CASSPVANYGYTF.

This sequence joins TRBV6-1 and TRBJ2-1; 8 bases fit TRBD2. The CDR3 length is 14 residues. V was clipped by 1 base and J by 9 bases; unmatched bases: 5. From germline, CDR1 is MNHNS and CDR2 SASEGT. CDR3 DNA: TGTGCCAGCAGTGAAGGCGGGGGGCCCTTTGAGCAGTTCTTC. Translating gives CASSEGGGPFEQFF.

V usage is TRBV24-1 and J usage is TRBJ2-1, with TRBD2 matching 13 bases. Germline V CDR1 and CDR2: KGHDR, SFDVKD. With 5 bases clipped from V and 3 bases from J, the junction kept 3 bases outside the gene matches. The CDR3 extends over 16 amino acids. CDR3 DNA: TGTGCCACCAGTGGTGGGACTAGCGGGAACTACAATGAGCAGTTCTTC. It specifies CATSGGTSGNYNEQFF.

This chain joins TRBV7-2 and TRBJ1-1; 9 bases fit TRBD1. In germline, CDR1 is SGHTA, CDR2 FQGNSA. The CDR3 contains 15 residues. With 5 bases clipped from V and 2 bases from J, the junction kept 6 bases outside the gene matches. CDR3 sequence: CASSVTGGRNTEAFF. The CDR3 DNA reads TGTGCCAGCAGCGTAACAGGGGGCCGTAACACTGAAGCTTTCTTT. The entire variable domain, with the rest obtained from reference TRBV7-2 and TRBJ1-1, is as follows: GAGVSQSPSNKVTEKGKDVELRCDPISGHTALYWYRQSLGQGLEFLIYFQGNSAPDKSGLPSDRFSAERTGGSVSTLTIQRTQQEDSAVYLCASSVTGGRNTEAFFGQGTRLTVV.

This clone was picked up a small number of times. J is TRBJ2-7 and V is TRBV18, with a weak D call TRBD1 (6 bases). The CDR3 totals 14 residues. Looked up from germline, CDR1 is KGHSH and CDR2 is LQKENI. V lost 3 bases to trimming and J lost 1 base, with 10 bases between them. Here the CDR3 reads CASSPQTGSYEQYF. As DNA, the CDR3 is TGTGCCAGCTCACCCCAGACAGGATCCTACGAGCAGTACTTC. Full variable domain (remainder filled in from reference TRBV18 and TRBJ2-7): NAGVMQNPRHLVRRRGQEARLRCSPMKGHSHVYWYRQLPEEGLKFMVYLQKENIIDESGMPKERFSAEFPKEGPSILRIQQVVRGDSAAYFCASSPQTGSYEQYFGPGTRLTVT.

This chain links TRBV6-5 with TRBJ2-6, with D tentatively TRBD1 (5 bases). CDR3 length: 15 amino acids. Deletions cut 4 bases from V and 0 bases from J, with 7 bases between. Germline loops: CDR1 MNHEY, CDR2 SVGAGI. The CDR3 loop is CASSFGASGANVLTF. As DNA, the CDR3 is TGTGCCAGCAGTTTTGGGGCCTCTGGGGCCAACGTCCTGACTTTC.

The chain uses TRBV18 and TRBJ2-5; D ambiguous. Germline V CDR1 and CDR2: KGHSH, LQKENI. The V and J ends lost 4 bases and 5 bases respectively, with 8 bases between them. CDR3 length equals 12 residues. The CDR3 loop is CASSRSRETQYF. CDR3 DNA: TGTGCCAGCTCACGTTCCCGTGAGACCCAGTACTTC. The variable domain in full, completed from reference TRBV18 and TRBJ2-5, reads NAGVMQNPRHLVRRRGQEARLRCSPMKGHSHVYWYRQLPEEGLKFMVYLQKENIIDESGMPKERFSAEFPKEGPSILRIQQVVRGDSAAYFCASSRSRETQYFGPGTRLLVL.

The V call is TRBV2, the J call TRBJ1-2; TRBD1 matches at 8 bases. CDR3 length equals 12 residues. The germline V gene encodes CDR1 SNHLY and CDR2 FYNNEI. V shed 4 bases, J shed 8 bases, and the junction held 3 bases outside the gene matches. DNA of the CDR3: TGTGCCAGCAGTGCAGGGGGCGAAGGCTACACCTTC. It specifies CASSAGGEGYTF.

CDR3 in amino acids: CATSLSYNEQFF. The CDR3 DNA reads as TGTGCCACTAGCTTGTCCTACAATGAGCAGTTCTTC. This sequence joins TRBV10-3 and TRBJ2-1; a possible D gene is TRBD2 (5 bases). CDR1 ENHRY and CDR2 SYGVKD come from the germline V gene. The CDR3 totals 12 residues. With 10 bases removed from V and 1 base from J, the gap between germline ends came to 8 bases.

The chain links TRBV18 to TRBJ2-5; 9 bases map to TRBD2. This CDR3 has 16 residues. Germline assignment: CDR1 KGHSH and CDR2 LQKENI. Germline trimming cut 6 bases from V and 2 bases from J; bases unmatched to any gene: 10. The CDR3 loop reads CASSPPSGVLQETQYF. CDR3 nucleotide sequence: TGTGCCAGCTCCCCCCCTAGCGGGGTATTACAAGAGACCCAGTACTTC. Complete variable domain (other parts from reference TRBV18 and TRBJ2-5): NAGVMQNPRHLVRRRGQEARLRCSPMKGHSHVYWYRQLPEEGLKFMVYLQKENIIDESGMPKERFSAEFPKEGPSILRIQQVVRGDSAAYFCASSPPSGVLQETQYFGPGTRLLVL.

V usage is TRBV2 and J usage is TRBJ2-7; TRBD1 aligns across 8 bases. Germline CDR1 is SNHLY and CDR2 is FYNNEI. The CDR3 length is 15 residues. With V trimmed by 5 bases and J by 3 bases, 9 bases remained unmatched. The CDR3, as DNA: TGTGCCAGCAGTCGCTCGGGGACAGGATACTACGAGCAGTACTTC. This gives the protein CASSRSGTGYYEQYF.

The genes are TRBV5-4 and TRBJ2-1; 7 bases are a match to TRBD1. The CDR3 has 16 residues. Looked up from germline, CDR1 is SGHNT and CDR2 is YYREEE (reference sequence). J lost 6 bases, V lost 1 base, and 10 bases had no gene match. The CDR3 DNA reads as TGTGCCAGCAGCTTGCCACGAGGGGGCCTGCCCAATGAGCAGTTCTTC. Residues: CASSLPRGGLPNEQFF.

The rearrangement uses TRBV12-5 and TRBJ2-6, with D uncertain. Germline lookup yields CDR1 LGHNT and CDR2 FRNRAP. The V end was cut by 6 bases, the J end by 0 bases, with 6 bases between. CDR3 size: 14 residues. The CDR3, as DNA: TGTGCTAGTGGGCCAGGCTCTGGGGCCAACGTCCTGACTTTC. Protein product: CASGPGSGANVLTF.

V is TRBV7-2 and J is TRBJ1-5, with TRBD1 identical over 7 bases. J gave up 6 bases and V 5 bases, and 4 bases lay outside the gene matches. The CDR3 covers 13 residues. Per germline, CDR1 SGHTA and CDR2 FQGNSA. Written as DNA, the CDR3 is TGTGCCAGCAGCCCCGGGACAGCTCAGCCCCAGCATTTT. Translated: CASSPGTAQPQHF.

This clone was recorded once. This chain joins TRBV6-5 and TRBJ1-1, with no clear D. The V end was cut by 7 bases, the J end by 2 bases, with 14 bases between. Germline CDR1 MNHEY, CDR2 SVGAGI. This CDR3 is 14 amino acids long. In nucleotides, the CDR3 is TGTGCCAGCACGAGAGGGTACGCAAACACTGAAGCTTTCTTT. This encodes CASTRGYANTEAFF.

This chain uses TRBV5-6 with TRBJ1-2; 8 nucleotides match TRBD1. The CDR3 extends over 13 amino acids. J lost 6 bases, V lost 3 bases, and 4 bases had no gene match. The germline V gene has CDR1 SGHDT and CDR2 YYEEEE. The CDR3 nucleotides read TGTGCCAGCAGCTCCTTGGACAGGGATGGCTACACCTTC. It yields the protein CASSSLDRDGYTF.

The CDR3 reads CASSGQGDPYEQYF. CDR3 bases: TGTGCCAGCTCAGGCCAGGGGGACCCCTACGAGCAGTACTTC. V gene TRBV18 combines with J gene TRBJ2-7; TRBD1 agrees at 7 bases. The CDR3 has 14 amino acids. The V and J ends lost 5 bases and 2 bases, in that order; junction bases with no gene match: 6. Germline V gives CDR1 KGHSH, CDR2 LQKENI.

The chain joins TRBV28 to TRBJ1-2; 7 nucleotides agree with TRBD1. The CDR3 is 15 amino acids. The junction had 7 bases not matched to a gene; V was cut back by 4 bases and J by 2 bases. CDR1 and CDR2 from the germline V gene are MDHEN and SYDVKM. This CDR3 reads CASSSTGDRNYGYTF. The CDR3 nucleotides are TGTGCCAGCAGTTCCACAGGGGATCGGAACTATGGCTACACCTTC.